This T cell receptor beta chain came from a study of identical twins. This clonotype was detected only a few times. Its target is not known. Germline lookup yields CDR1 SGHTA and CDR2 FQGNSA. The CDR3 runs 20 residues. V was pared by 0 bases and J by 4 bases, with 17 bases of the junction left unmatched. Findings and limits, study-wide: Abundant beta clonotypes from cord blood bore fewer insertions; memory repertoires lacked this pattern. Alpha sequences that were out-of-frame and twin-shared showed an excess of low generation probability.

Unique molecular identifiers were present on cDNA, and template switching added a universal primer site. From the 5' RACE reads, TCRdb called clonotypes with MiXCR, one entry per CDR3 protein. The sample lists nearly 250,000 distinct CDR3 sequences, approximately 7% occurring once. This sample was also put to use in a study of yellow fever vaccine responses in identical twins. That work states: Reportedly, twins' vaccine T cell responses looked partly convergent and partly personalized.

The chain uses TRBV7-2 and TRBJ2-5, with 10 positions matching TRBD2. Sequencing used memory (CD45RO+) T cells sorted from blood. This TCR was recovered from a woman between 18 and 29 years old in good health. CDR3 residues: CASSLATRLLAGAKGETQYF. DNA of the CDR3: TGTGCCAGCAGCTTAGCTACTCGGTTGCTAGCGGGAGCGAAAGGAGAGACCCAGTACTTC.